This is a list of T cell receptor beta chains from one sample in a study of CD8+ T cells in alopecia areata. Repertoires were generated with immunoSEQ multiplex PCR, while TCRdb's copy carries only in-frame clones and drops some. Among roughly 32,000 clones, 62% were seen once, and the ten largest hold over 15%. Sequenced material: NKG2D-high CD8+ T cells sorted from blood. These receptors were taken from a human donor with alopecia areata. The CDR3 runs from the conserved cysteine through the conserved F or W. Fields, in order: V gene, D gene, J gene, clone size, CDR3 protein, CDR3 DNA. A D gene is named only where the DNA matches it firmly. Part of the rows lack a size; the others show once, few, many or a class for expanded clones.

>TRBV2|NA|TRBJ2-1|NA
CATQTFRDRGLAGGNNEQFF
TGTGCCACCCAGACATTCCGGGACAGGGGGCTAGCGGGAGGGAATAATGAGCAGTTCTTC
>TRBV4-1|NA|TRBJ2-5|NA
CASSQAPPSEGETQYF
TGCGCCAGCAGCCAAGCCCCCCCGTCGGAAGGGGAGACCCAGTACTTC
>TRBV27|NA|TRBJ2-2|NA
CASSLSAKWGVNTGELFF
TGTGCCAGCAGTTTATCGGCTAAATGGGGGGTGAACACCGGGGAGCTGTTTTTT
>TRBV4-2|NA|TRBJ2-3|NA
CASSQGADTDTQYF
TGTGCCAGCAGCCAAGGGGCGGACACAGATACGCAGTATTTT
>TRBV28|TRBD1|TRBJ1-2|NA
CASSSGQGVYGYTF
TGTGCCAGCAGTTCGGGACAGGGGGTTTATGGCTACACCTTC
>TRBV27|NA|TRBJ2-3|few
CASSTTGRGTDTQYF
TGTGCCAGCAGTACAACCGGGAGAGGCACAGATACGCAGTATTTT
>TRBV6-5|NA|TRBJ2-7|once
CASSTSYEQYF
TGTGCCAGCAGTACATCCTACGAGCAGTACTTC
>TRBV7-9|NA|TRBJ1-1|NA
CASSPTMNTEAFF
TGTGCCAGCAGCCCTACAATGAACACTGAAGCTTTCTTT
>TRBV28|TRBD1|TRBJ2-7|NA
CASSSRTGELAYEQYF
TGTGCCAGCAGTTCTAGGACAGGGGAATTAGCCTACGAGCAGTACTTC
>TRBV4-3|TRBD2|TRBJ2-3|NA
CASSQDWASGTSIPDTQYF
TGCGCCAGCAGCCAAGATTGGGCGTCCGGGACTAGCATCCCAGATACGCAGTATTTT
>TRBV30|TRBD2|TRBJ2-1|few
CAWIAGESSYNEQFF
TGTGCCTGGATAGCGGGGGAGAGCTCCTACAATGAGCAGTTCTTC
>TRBV6-5|NA|TRBJ1-1|NA
CASSYNLNTEAFF
TGTGCCAGCAGTTACAATCTGAACACTGAAGCTTTCTTT
>TRBV2|NA|TRBJ1-1|NA
CASVQFQGIEAFF
TGTGCCAGCGTCCAATTTCAGGGAATTGAAGCTTTCTTT
>TRBV19|NA|TRBJ1-2|NA
CASSVRANYGYTF
TGTGCCAGTAGTGTCAGGGCAAACTATGGCTACACCTTC
>TRBV27|NA|TRBJ2-3|NA
CASTPDWASTDTQYF
TGTGCCAGCACCCCGGACTGGGCGAGCACAGATACGCAGTATTTT
>TRBV7-9|TRBD1|TRBJ1-1|NA
CASSPTGTGPSTEAFF
TGTGCCAGCAGCCCAACCGGGACAGGACCGAGCACTGAAGCTTTCTTT
>TRBV5-6|NA|TRBJ2-7|NA
CASSPGTGRWGTTYEQYF
TGTGCCAGCAGCCCAGGGACCGGCCGCTGGGGCACGACCTACGAGCAGTACTTC
>TRBV19|TRBD2|TRBJ2-5|few
CASSGRGMQETQYF
TGTGCCAGTAGTGGGAGGGGCATGCAAGAGACCCAGTACTTC
>TRBV28|TRBD1|TRBJ2-1|NA
CASSFGTGGDEQFF
TGTGCCAGCAGTTTTGGGACAGGGGGGGATGAGCAGTTCTTC
>TRBV28|NA|TRBJ2-7|NA
CASSRGPYEQYF
TGTGCCAGCAGCCGGGGACCCTACGAGCAGTACTTC
>TRBV6-5|TRBD2|TRBJ2-1|once
CASMNEAGGYNEQFF
TGTGCCAGCATGAATGAAGCGGGGGGGTACAATGAGCAGTTCTTC
>TRBV27|TRBD2|TRBJ2-7|few
CASSLGLAGYEQYF
TGTGCCAGCAGTCTGGGACTAGCGGGCTACGAGCAGTACTTC
>TRBV28|TRBD2|TRBJ2-1|NA
CASRQGSGGLLNEQFF
TGTGCCAGCAGACAGGGTAGCGGGGGGCTCCTCAATGAGCAGTTCTTC
>TRBV28|TRBD1|TRBJ2-7|NA
CASSPGTGGFEQYF
TGTGCCAGCAGTCCCGGGACAGGGGGCTTCGAGCAGTACTTC
>TRBV28|NA|TRBJ2-7|few
CASSPAPSRSYEQYF
TGTGCCAGCAGTCCCGCCCCAAGCAGATCCTACGAGCAGTACTTC
>TRBV27|TRBD1|TRBJ2-7|few
CASSMGQGYYEQYF
TGTGCCAGCAGTATGGGACAGGGCTACTACGAGCAGTACTTC
>TRBV29-1|NA|TRBJ2-3|NA
CSVALDERDGTDTQYF
TGCAGCGTCGCTTTAGATGAACGGGATGGCACAGATACGCAGTATTTT
>TRBV27|NA|TRBJ1-2|NA
CASSFSSSYGYTF
TGTGCCAGCAGTTTTTCGAGTAGCTATGGCTACACCTTC
>TRBV27|NA|TRBJ1-2|NA
CASSLRGPLNYGYTF
TGTGCCAGCAGTTTACGAGGGCCCTTAAACTATGGCTACACCTTC
>TRBV4-3|TRBD1|TRBJ1-1|NA
CAGSQDGQGPFMNTEAFF
TGCGCCGGCAGCCAAGACGGACAGGGTCCGTTCATGAACACTGAAGCTTTCTTT
>TRBV7-9|NA|TRBJ2-7|NA
CASSNRDTRHYEQYF
TGTGCCAGCAGCAACCGGGACACTCGCCACTACGAGCAGTACTTC
>TRBV9|NA|TRBJ2-3|few
CASSVGAGASTDTQYF
TGTGCCAGCAGCGTAGGTGCGGGGGCCAGCACAGATACGCAGTATTTT
>TRBV4-2|NA|TRBJ2-7|NA
CASSQGGLYEQYF
TGTGCCAGCAGCCAAGGAGGGTTGTACGAGCAGTACTTC